A single sample gave rise to the 16 T cell receptor beta chains below, sequenced in a study of blood T cell repertoires in COVID-19. This table comes from immunoSEQ multiplex PCR, and its TCRdb copy is limited to in-frame clones, with some not included. The sample has 310,000 or so clones; just over 90% are singletons. The sample comprised peripheral blood. These receptors came from a woman aged 25 to 39 with COVID-19, enrolled during active disease.

This sequence joins TRBV16 and TRBJ1-1; the D is unclear. Trimming took 0 bases from V and 9 from J, leaving 14 bases between them. There are 14 residues in the CDR3. CDR1 KGHSY and CDR2 FQNENV come from the germline V gene. The CDR3 DNA reads TGTGCCAGCAGCCAATCCACAGTGTCTTACAAAGCTTTCTTT. Its translation: CASSQSTVSYKAFF.

The V call is TRBV9, the J call TRBJ1-1; D ambiguous. Germline CDR1 and CDR2: SGDLS and YYNGEE. Trimming took off 6 bases at V and 1 base at J, with 10 bases between the two ends. The CDR3 totals 13 residues. The CDR3 coding sequence is TGTGCCAGCAACTCTGCTCCGAACACTGAAGCTTTCTTT. Translation gives CASNSAPNTEAFF.

The rearrangement joins TRBV2 to TRBJ1-2; 11 nucleotides align to TRBD1. CDR3 length: 13 amino acids. Germline-derived CDR1 and CDR2 are SNHLY and FYNNEI. V gave up 6 bases and J gave up 7 bases; unmatched junction bases: 4. The CDR3 reads CASRPGQGVGYTF. The CDR3 region has the DNA TGTGCCAGCAGACCGGGACAGGGGGTTGGCTACACCTTC.

The chain joins TRBV29-1 to TRBJ2-2, with D possibly being TRBD2 (7 bases). Germline assignment: CDR1 SQVTM and CDR2 ANQGSEA. V lost 7 bases to trimming and J lost 5 bases, with 17 bases between them. This CDR3 contains 14 residues. CDR3 in amino acids: CSAREAGETGELFF. CDR3 coding DNA: TGCAGCGCCCGGGAGGCAGGGGAAACCGGGGAGCTGTTTTTT.

DNA for the CDR3: TGTGCCAGCAGCTTAGAGGCAGGGGACTATGGCTACACCTTC. Its protein is CASSLEAGDYGYTF. The chain links TRBV7-2 to TRBJ1-2, with a tentative D call TRBD1 (6 bases). The germline V gene encodes CDR1 SGHTA and CDR2 FQGNSA. The CDR3 covers 14 residues. Trimming took off 1 base at V and 3 bases at J, with 9 bases between the two ends.

The V and J genes are TRBV19 and TRBJ1-3; D call uncertain. The V gene lost 10 bases and the J gene lost 0 bases, with 10 bases spanning the gap. The CDR3 spans 13 residues. Germline V gives CDR1 LNHDA, CDR2 SQIVND (reference sequence). The CDR3 coding sequence is TGTGCCACGTCGAGAAACTCTGGAAACACCATATATTTT. This codes for CATSRNSGNTIYF.

The V call is TRBV5-8, the J call TRBJ1-2, with D tentatively TRBD1 (6 bases). The CDR3 consists of 12 residues. Germline-derived CDR1 and CDR2 are SGHTS and YDEGEE. The germline V and J ends were trimmed by 4 bases and 8 bases, with 12 bases remaining between them. The CDR3 loop reads CASSLQGIGYTF. In DNA form, the CDR3 reads TGTGCCAGCAGCCTACAGGGAATCGGCTACACCTTC.

V gene TRBV9 combines with J gene TRBJ2-7; no reliable D call. The germline V gene encodes CDR1 SGDLS and CDR2 YYNGEE. V lost 1 base and J 4 bases, leaving 15 bases between the germline ends. This CDR3 spans 15 amino acids. CDR3 residues: CASSVNEATNYEQYF. As DNA, the CDR3 is TGTGCCAGCAGCGTAAACGAGGCAACGAATTACGAGCAGTACTTC.

The V call is TRBV18, the J call TRBJ1-2; 10 bases align to TRBD1. V lost 0 bases, J lost 5 bases, and 3 bases stayed unmatched. The CDR3 has 15 amino acids. In germline, CDR1 is KGHSH, CDR2 LQKENI. The CDR3 is CASSPPKGQGYGYTF. The CDR3, as DNA: TGTGCCAGCTCACCACCTAAGGGACAGGGGTATGGCTACACCTTC.

The chain couples TRBV29-1 to TRBJ1-6; D is possibly TRBD1 (5 bases). V lost 0 bases and J lost 9, with 21 bases in between. Germline-derived CDR1 and CDR2 are SQVTM and ANQGSEA. This CDR3 spans 17 amino acids. The CDR3 reads CSVEDLRDWASGSPLHF. CDR3 DNA sequence: TGCAGCGTTGAAGATCTTCGGGACTGGGCCTCGGGTTCACCCCTCCACTTT.

This chain uses TRBV7-9 with TRBJ2-1; the D is unclear. V lost 5 bases, J lost 0 bases, and 11 bases lay in between. CDR3 size: 15 residues. Germline CDR1 is SEHNR and CDR2 is FQNEAQ (reference sequence). CDR3 coding DNA: TGTGCCAGCAGCCAAACGTTTAGCTCCTACAATGAGCAGTTCTTC. It codes for CASSQTFSSYNEQFF.

The chain combines TRBV28 with TRBJ2-1; D is ambiguous. CDR3 length: 13 amino acids. Germline V gene data show CDR1 as MDHEN and CDR2 as SYDVKM. The ends were cut back, 7 bases at V and 0 bases at J, with 7 bases in the middle. CDR3 sequence: CASTPSSYNEQFF. Here the CDR3 DNA reads TGTGCCAGCACCCCTAGCTCCTACAATGAGCAGTTCTTC.

J is TRBJ1-3 and V is TRBV28; D is possibly TRBD1 (5 bases). Looked up from germline, CDR1 is MDHEN and CDR2 is SYDVKM. The V end was cut by 3 bases, the J end by 0 bases, with 12 bases between. The CDR3 extends over 16 amino acids. The CDR3 loop reads CASSFRQLISGNTIYF. Here the CDR3 DNA reads TGTGCCAGCAGTTTCCGACAGCTAATCTCTGGAAACACCATATATTTT.

The V gene is TRBV9, the J gene TRBJ1-1, with D uncertain. The germline V and J ends were trimmed by 6 bases and 3 bases, with 12 bases remaining between them. CDR3 length equals 13 residues. Germline V gives CDR1 SGDLS, CDR2 YYNGEE. The CDR3 here is CASTGSRDTEAFF. CDR3 DNA: TGTGCCAGCACCGGGAGTCGGGACACTGAAGCTTTCTTT.

The rearrangement uses TRBV9 and TRBJ1-3; 7 bases map to TRBD1. Germline CDR1 SGDLS, CDR2 YYNGEE. V lost 4 bases to trimming and J lost 4 bases; unmatched junction nucleotides: 11. The CDR3 is 16 residues long. CDR3 region: CASSTRQGSGGNTIYF. CDR3 sequence (DNA): TGTGCCAGCAGCACTCGACAGGGCTCGGGGGGAAACACCATATATTTT. Based on the CDR3 plus reference TRBV9 and TRBJ1-3, the full variable domain is DSGVTQTPKHLITATGQRVTLRCSPRSGDLSVYWYQQSLDQGLQFLIQYYNGEERAKGNILERFSAQQFPDLHSELNLSSLELGDSALYFCASSTRQGSGGNTIYFGEGSWLTVV.

This chain links TRBV6-5 with TRBJ2-7; TRBD1 aligns across 7 bases. Trimming at V came to 6 bases and at J to 6 bases, leaving 5 bases not matched to a gene. CDR3 length equals 12 residues. Germline V gene data show CDR1 as MNHEY and CDR2 as SVGAGI. The CDR3 DNA sequence: TGTGCCAGCAGCCGCAGGGGGACCGAGCAGTACTTC. The encoded protein is CASSRRGTEQYF.